This T cell receptor beta chain was recovered during a study of neurological immune-mediated disorders (dated by TCRdb to the late 2010s). Describing the broader study: Of the roughly 34 multiple sclerosis patients, approximately 31 had relapsing-remitting MS and 3 had secondary progressive MS. The approximately 100 TCR-beta libraries included longitudinal samples, technical triplicates and paired sorted CD4+ and CD8+ T-cell subsets alongside PBMC samples. The cohort included roughly 71 subjects: about 15 with HAM/TSP, roughly 34 with multiple sclerosis, and approximately 20 healthy controls. Peripheral blood TCR-beta repertoires from patients with HTLV-I-associated myelopathy (HAM/TSP), patients with multiple sclerosis, and healthy controls were compared in the study using UMI-based sequencing. Longitudinal HAM/TSP and healthy donors had 3 time-points each (roughly 3-45 month intervals).

cDNA synthesis used template-switch 5'RACE with a primer carrying a 10-nucleotide random unique molecular identifier tagging each TCR transcript. Over 190 million TCR-beta sequences, covering 15-18 subjects, were produced in each sequencing run. The RNeasy kit was used for extraction of total RNA. Using the KAPA Real-time Library Amplification kit, TCR-beta VDJ regions were amplified with primers for the TCR constant region and the 5'RACE anchor. A first PCR added sample indexes and Illumina adaptors, after which a second PCR increased the library yield. After purification with Ampure beads, the TCR product of roughly 650 bp was size-selected on a 2% E-gel SizeSelection system. Before pooling, library quality was checked on a Bioanalyzer, concentration was measured with Qubit, and libraries were quantified with the Kapa Library Quantification kit. Paired-end 2 x 150 bp sequencing of the libraries was performed on an Illumina HiSeq 2500. To increase sequence diversity, about 23-30% phiX was spiked into each library pool. Turning to the authors' computational methods: Quality-filtered reads were processed with the UMI-based MiGEC pipeline, and over 85% of raw TCR sequences were removed by the MiGEC pipeline during error correction. VDJ genes were aligned to IMGT germline references, and each clonotype was defined by a unique CDR3 amino acid sequence together with V-J genes. Clonal expansion, Shannon diversity, and CDR3 relatedness (CalcPairwiseDistances, ClusterSamples) were evaluated with VDJtools, and phylogenetic trees were built with CLCbio workbench. Clones with at least 8 unique UMIs were defined as expanded, with this threshold being based on coefficient-of-variation modelling across technical triplicates. TCRdb ran its own pipeline on the public reads, namely fastp trimming at Q25 and MiXCR clone calling, and kept in-frame beta chains. CDR3 protein duplicates are merged, each entry listing the most common genes and DNA. The V and J calls here are based on TCRdb, not the publication. The sample data list 35,000 to 45,000 distinct CDR3 sequences, and around 3.1% of these were observed just once. The ten biggest clones cover about 8% of the sample.

The cysteine opens and the phenylalanine closes a CDR3 of 13 amino acids. Only the CDR3 part of the read is kept: 39 bases, read in frame from the first base. CDR1 and CDR2 (SGHVS, FNYEAQ) derive from the germline V gene. The V and J ends are trimmed by 5 bases and 4 bases, leaving 10 bases between them. Details on this clonotype: Its antigen is still unknown. No quality values exist for individual bases; no much larger clone is one base distant.

Findings and caveats that apply to the study as a whole: In phylogenetic analysis, the repertoires of 18 of 34 MS patients grouped into a cluster of related CDR3 sequences, which suggests a possible signature at the repertoire level. Expanded clones from different subjects shared no identical CDR3 amino acid sequences, which suggests that TCR-beta repertoires were private in all groups. TCR clonal expansion was highest in HAM/TSP patients and lowest in MS patients, with MS patients falling below even healthy controls. The MS cluster showed no association with clinical or MRI features, and the authors stated that larger cohorts are needed.

The sample's time point, from its label and the paper: longitudinal time-point 1 (baseline). For unsorted PBMC libraries, 2 million PBMCs were used after storage in RNAlater at -80 degrees C until RNA extraction. The multiple sclerosis patients were enrolled in a US clinical protocol that used magnetic resonance imaging to evaluate disease progression. Peripheral blood was subjected to Ficoll-Hypaque density gradient centrifugation to isolate PBMCs, which were then cryopreserved in liquid nitrogen. The sequence links TRBV7-6 to TRBJ2-3, with the D gene call left open. The sequence was collected from a woman between 55 and 75 years old with multiple sclerosis. What was sequenced was PBMCs. The nucleotide sequence reads as follows: TGTGCCAGCAGCCGAGCCTGGGCAGATACGCAGTATTTT. This is translated as CASSRAWADTQYF.